This T cell receptor beta chain was sequenced during a study of T cells in localized non-small cell lung cancer. This clone was observed a single time. Its antigen remains unidentified. Trimming took 2 bases from V and 10 from J; bases not matched to a gene: 10. The CDR3 length is 15 residues. CDR1 and CDR2 from the germline V gene are SGHTS and YDEGEE. Data came from immunoSEQ multiplex PCR; TCRdb stores just in-frame clones and leaves some out. There are about 10,000 clones in the sample; around 90% occur only once, and about 17% lies in the top ten. Whole-study results and caveats: Adjacent uninvolved lung tissue had the highest T cell clonality, exceeding tumor. Only one tumor region was sequenced, so heterogeneity remains possible. Within adjacent lung there appeared a median around 57 of the top 100 tumor clones.

The chain links TRBV5-8 to TRBJ2-1; 9 nucleotides match TRBD1. This sequence originates from a male donor aged 60 or over with stage III squamous cell lung carcinoma. The source material was peripheral blood, sampled before any cancer treatment. CDR3 sequence (DNA): TGTGCCAGCAGCTTACGGTCGGGACAGGGAGGGGAGCAGTTCTTC. As protein: CASSLRSGQGGEQFF.